A single sample gave rise to the 32 T cell receptor beta chains below, sequenced in a study of CD8 T cells in ankylosing spondylitis. Via MiXCR, TCRdb re-called the 5' RACE reads, giving one row per CDR3 protein. The sample comprises more than 60,000 distinct CDR3 sequences, about 5.2% of which are singletons, and about 2% rests with the top ten. The specimen sequenced was blood, either unsorted or a sorted T cell fraction (not recorded which). All receptors come from a male donor with ankylosing spondylitis or in good health (not recorded which).

The table lists this clonotype with many counts. V is TRBV12-3 or TRBV12-4 and J is TRBJ2-1, with D possibly TRBD1 on 6 matching bases. Trimming stripped 6 bases from V and 0 bases from J, with 12 bases between. This CDR3 is built from 15 residues. The CDR3: CASRPGHNSYNEQFF. The CDR3 DNA reads as TGTGCCAGCAGACCGGGACATAACTCCTACAATGAGCAGTTCTTC.

This clonotype occurred many times. The V gene is TRBV28, the J gene TRBJ1-2, with 7 bases fitting TRBD1. CDR1 and CDR2 (germline): MDHEN, SYDVKM. V lost 11 bases, J lost 5 bases, and 14 bases stayed unmatched. The CDR3 is 14 amino acids. In nucleotides, the CDR3 is TGTGCCGCCGGGACAGCCGACCCCCTTTATGGCTACACCTTC. This sequence encodes CAAGTADPLYGYTF.

This clonotype was seen ten or more times. The rearrangement joins TRBV7-1 to TRBJ2-3; 9 bases match TRBD2. TRBV7-1 is an ORF, and what it does is uncertain. Germline trimming cut 5 bases from V and 1 base from J; bases unmatched to any gene: 22. There are 21 residues in the CDR3. This CDR3 reads CASSLRGEVAGVNHGTDTQYF. CDR3 sequence (DNA): TGTGCCAGCAGCCTCAGGGGGGAGGTAGCGGGGGTAAATCATGGCACAGATACGCAGTATTTT.

This chain joins TRBV5-1 and TRBJ2-3; no clear D. Germline-derived CDR1 and CDR2 are SGHRS and YFSETQ. The CDR3 extends over 13 amino acids. Trimming took off 5 bases at V and 0 bases at J, with 7 bases between the two ends. The CDR3 coding sequence is TGCGCCAGCAGGCCGGACAGCACAGATACGCAGTATTTT. Amino acids: CASRPDSTDTQYF.

In this sample, this clonotype turned up many times. The J gene is TRBJ2-3, the V gene TRBV7-3; TRBD2 matches at 7 bases. Looked up from germline, CDR1 is SGHTA and CDR2 is FQGTGA. There are 16 residues in the CDR3. With 5 bases clipped from V and 1 base from J, the junction kept 9 bases outside the gene matches. CDR3 amino acids: CASSPGAGVRTDTQYF. The CDR3, as DNA: TGTGCCAGCAGCCCCGGGGCGGGGGTTCGCACAGATACGCAGTATTTT.

Ten or more counts support this clonotype. The genes are TRBV9 and TRBJ1-5; unclear D gene. Per the germline V gene, CDR1 is SGDLS and CDR2 is YYNGEE. The V end was cut by 0 bases, the J end by 2 bases, with 6 bases between. The CDR3 sequence is 14 residues long. The CDR3 loop reads CASSVGDRNQPQHF. The CDR3 bases are TGTGCCAGCAGCGTAGGCGACCGCAATCAGCCCCAGCATTTT.

This clonotype appeared many times. The chain couples TRBV29-1 to TRBJ2-2, with D possibly being TRBD1 (6 bases). Germline V lookup: CDR1 SQVTM, CDR2 ANQGSEA. V dropped 6 bases and J dropped 4 bases, with 21 bases sitting between them. This CDR3 is built from 16 residues. CDR3 sequence (DNA): TGCAGCGTCCTTTTGGGGGACATGGGCTTCACCGGGGAGCTGTTTTTT. Protein sequence: CSVLLGDMGFTGELFF.

This clonotype showed up many times. The gene calls are TRBV9 and TRBJ2-7, with 12 bases lining up with TRBD1. V dropped 0 bases and J dropped 8; count of bases not matched to a gene: 6. Looked up from germline, CDR1 is SGDLS and CDR2 is YYNGEE. The CDR3 runs to 15 residues. Written as DNA, the CDR3 is TGTGCCAGCAGCGTAGAAGGGGACAGGGGGCGTAAGCAGTACTTC. Encoded protein: CASSVEGDRGRKQYF.

This clonotype showed up many times. The chain uses TRBV4-1 and TRBJ2-1; D is undetermined. The V end was cut by 6 bases, the J end by 1 base, with 13 bases between. The CDR3 is 15 residues long. Germline assignment: CDR1 MGHRA and CDR2 YSYEKL. CDR3 coding DNA: TGCGCCAGCAGTCTCGGCCCGGAGTCCTACAATGAGCAGTTCTTC. Protein: CASSLGPESYNEQFF.

The gene calls are TRBV5-1 and TRBJ2-2, with 7 bases identical to TRBD1. Germline V lookup: CDR1 SGHRS, CDR2 YFSETQ. This CDR3 contains 15 residues. The V gene end was trimmed by 6 bases and the J gene end by 4 bases; junction bases not matched to a gene: 9. The CDR3 DNA sequence: TGCGCCAGCACCGCCGGGACAGCGAGCACCGGGGAGCTGTTTTTT. Protein: CASTAGTASTGELFF.

This clonotype was observed at least ten times. The rearrangement joins TRBV20-1 to TRBJ2-3; no reliable D call. Germline CDR1 DFQATT, CDR2 SNEGSKA (reference sequence). CDR3 length equals 13 residues. V lost 6 bases and J 0 bases, leaving 10 bases between the germline ends. Here the CDR3 reads CSAILQSTDTQYF. The CDR3 DNA follows: TGCAGTGCGATCCTACAGAGCACAGATACGCAGTATTTT.

This clonotype has at least ten counts. V and J are TRBV10-3 and TRBJ2-5; 9 positions match TRBD2. The CDR3 is 14 amino acids. Germline V gene lookup returns CDR1 ENHRY and CDR2 SYGVKD. The junction had 4 bases not matched to a gene; V was cut back by 6 bases and J by 2 bases. The CDR3 sequence: CAISTTSGQETQYF. The DNA of the CDR3 is TGTGCCATCAGCACGACTAGCGGACAAGAGACCCAGTACTTC.

This clonotype showed up many times. The chain joins TRBV3-1 to TRBJ2-3; the D is unclear. Germline assignment: CDR1 LGHDT and CDR2 YNNKEL (reference sequence). This CDR3 region has 15 residues. The V and J ends lost 1 base and 0 bases respectively, with 8 bases between them. CDR3 nucleotides: TGTGCCAGCAGCCAAGCAGCTGACAGCACAGATACGCAGTATTTT. Encoded protein: CASSQAADSTDTQYF.

On this clonotype itself: This sequence may be a read error, since a much larger clone differs from it by one base. This chain uses TRBV27 with TRBJ2-7, with TRBD2 matching 7 bases. Trimming cost V 6 bases and J 2 bases; bases outside gene matches: 13. The CDR3 contains 16 residues. Germline V gene data show CDR1 as MNHEY and CDR2 as SMNVEV (reference sequence). Here the CDR3 reads CASSLGLSGSTYEQYF. The CDR3 nucleotides read TGTGCCAGCAGCCTGGGACTATCGGGGTCGACCTACGAGCAGTACTTC.

This clonotype was observed many times. The chain couples TRBV4-3 to TRBJ2-7, with a tentative D call TRBD1 (5 bases). The length of the CDR3 is 15 residues. Germline assignment: CDR1 LGHNA and CDR2 YSLEER. Trimming removed 1 base from V and 1 base from J, with 11 bases in between. The CDR3: CASSQGADSSYEQYF. The CDR3 coding sequence is TGCGCCAGCAGCCAAGGAGCCGACAGTTCCTACGAGCAGTACTTC.

This clonotype has ten or more counts. The rearrangement uses TRBV5-1 and TRBJ2-3; maybe TRBD1 (6 bases). Germline CDR1 is SGHRS and CDR2 is YFSETQ. The germline V and J ends were trimmed by 0 bases and 7 bases, with 15 bases remaining between them. The CDR3 runs to 15 residues. The CDR3 sequence is CASSLGAGVGNTQYF. DNA of the CDR3: TGCGCCAGCAGCTTGGGGGCAGGGGTCGGGAATACGCAGTATTTT. Supplemented by reference TRBV5-1 and TRBJ2-3, the full variable domain reads KAGVTQTPRYLIKTRGQQVTLSCSPISGHRSVSWYQQTPGQGLQFLFEYFSETQRNKGNFPGRFSGRQFSNSRSEMNVSTLELGDSALYLCASSLGAGVGNTQYFGPGTRLTVL.

At least ten counts were recorded for this clonotype. V is TRBV25-1 and J is TRBJ1-1; D is undetermined. The CDR3 sequence is 13 residues long. V shed 6 bases and J shed 6 bases, with 14 bases lying between them. CDR1 and CDR2 from the germline V gene are MGHDK and SYGVNS. Here the CDR3 DNA reads TGTGCCAGCAGGGCAGGTGATGGGGCTGAAGCTTTCTTT. Its translation is CASRAGDGAEAFF.

This clonotype was counted at least ten times. This sequence joins TRBV12-3 or TRBV12-4 and TRBJ1-2; D is unresolved. Trimming removed 2 bases at V and 4 bases at J, with 11 bases between. The CDR3 has 14 residues. This CDR3 reads CASSLLAGSYGYTF. The CDR3 coding sequence is TGTGCCAGCAGTTTACTTGCGGGAAGCTATGGCTACACCTTC.

This clonotype has a count of ten or more. The chain employs TRBV28 and TRBJ1-1; D perhaps matches TRBD1 (6 bases). CDR1 MDHEN and CDR2 SYDVKM come from the germline V gene. The length of the CDR3 is 16 residues. The germline V and J ends were trimmed by 10 bases and 1 base, with 22 bases remaining between them. CDR3 loop: CATILSTGIGNTEAFF. CDR3 nucleotide sequence: TGTGCCACCATCCTTTCAACAGGGATAGGGAACACTGAAGCTTTCTTT.

Concerning this clonotype itself: This may be a read error, as it is one base from a much larger clone. The V call is TRBV6-1, the J call TRBJ2-1; TRBD2 is a possible D gene (7 bases). Germline V gene sequence: CDR1 MNHNS, CDR2 SASEGT. The CDR3 extends over 13 amino acids. The V end lost 5 bases, the J end lost 10 bases, and 15 bases lay between the germline ends. The CDR3 DNA is TGTGCCAGCAGTACGGGGGGCGCGGGGGAGCAGTTCTTC. Protein sequence: CASSTGGAGEQFF.

The sample holds many counts of this clonotype. V gene TRBV28 combines with J gene TRBJ2-2; D gene ambiguous. Germline V CDR1 and CDR2: MDHEN, SYDVKM. This CDR3 region has 15 residues. The V and J ends lost 8 bases and 6 bases respectively, with 19 bases between them. CDR3 residues: CASLSETRNAGELFF. CDR3 DNA: TGTGCCAGCCTATCCGAAACAAGGAATGCCGGGGAGCTGTTTTTT.

This clonotype was recorded at least ten times. The chain couples TRBV24-1 to TRBJ2-1; the match to TRBD2 covers 8 bases. This CDR3 is built from 16 residues. The trim removed 1 base at V and 10 bases at J, leaving 11 bases unmatched. CDR1 and CDR2 (germline): KGHDR, SFDVKD. CDR3: CATSDFSDIERGEQFF. CDR3 nucleotide sequence: TGTGCCACCAGTGATTTCAGTGACATTGAGCGGGGGGAGCAGTTCTTC.

This clonotype was seen ten or more times. The chain recombines TRBV4-3 with TRBJ2-1, with 11 nucleotides matching TRBD2. The V and J ends lost 2 bases and 5 bases, in that order; junction bases with no gene match: 14. The CDR3 consists of 19 residues. Germline CDR1 and CDR2: LGHNA and YSLEER. Here the CDR3 reads CASSQFLAGGALKDNEQFF. The CDR3 DNA reads as TGCGCCAGCAGCCAATTCCTAGCGGGGGGCGCATTAAAAGACAATGAGCAGTTCTTC.

This clonotype was picked up many times. V gene TRBV9 combines with J gene TRBJ1-2; weak D call: TRBD1 (5 bases). Germline values: CDR1 SGDLS, CDR2 YYNGEE. The CDR3 has 12 amino acids. The V end lost 9 bases, the J end lost 4 bases, and 13 bases lay between the germline ends. This CDR3 reads CATGAGGYGYTF. The CDR3 nucleotides read TGTGCCACCGGCGCGGGGGGCTATGGCTACACCTTC.

This clonotype has ten or more counts. The J gene is TRBJ2-7, the V gene TRBV6-2 or TRBV6-3; TRBD1 agrees at 10 bases. CDR1 and CDR2 (germline): MNHEY, SVGEGT. This CDR3 region has 15 residues. Trimming cost V 5 bases and J 1 base; bases outside gene matches: 5. The CDR3 sequence: CASSVDRGVSYEQYF. The CDR3 coding sequence is TGTGCCAGCAGTGTGGACAGGGGGGTATCCTACGAGCAGTACTTC.

This clonotype was seen at least ten times. V gene TRBV7-3 combines with J gene TRBJ2-1; D is possibly TRBD1 (6 bases). This CDR3 has 16 residues. Trimming stripped 6 bases from V and 2 bases from J, with 17 bases between. Germline loops: CDR1 SGHTA, CDR2 FQGTGA. The CDR3 loop reads CASSKGQQLTYNEQFF. The CDR3 DNA is TGTGCCAGCAGTAAAGGACAGCAATTAACCTACAATGAGCAGTTCTTC.

This clonotype was detected many times. The chain couples TRBV28 to TRBJ1-6; D perhaps matches TRBD1 (6 bases). V was shortened by 3 bases and J by 8 bases, with 8 bases between the two germline ends. Germline V gene sequence: CDR1 MDHEN, CDR2 SYDVKM. The CDR3 has 13 residues. CDR3 residues: CASSFGTYSPLHF. The DNA of the CDR3 is TGTGCCAGCAGTTTTGGGACATATTCACCCCTCCACTTT.

This clonotype has at least ten counts. This chain links TRBV14 with TRBJ2-7; 7 bases fit TRBD1. The CDR3 is made up of 14 amino acids. Germline values: CDR1 SGHDN, CDR2 FVKESK. J was trimmed by 3 bases and V by 6 bases; bases with no gene match: 8. The CDR3 here is CASSHDRDGYEQYF. The CDR3 region has the DNA TGTGCCAGCAGTCATGACAGGGATGGCTACGAGCAGTACTTC. The full variable domain, with the rest looked up from reference TRBV14 and TRBJ2-7, is EAGVTQFPSHSVIEKGQTVTLRCDPISGHDNLYWYRRVMGKEIKFLLHFVKESKQDESGMPNNRFLAERTGGTYSTLKVQPAELEDSGVYFCASSHDRDGYEQYFGPGTRLTVT.

This clonotype has ten or more counts. This rearrangement joins TRBV29-1 to TRBJ1-4; 8 bases align to TRBD1. CDR1 is SQVTM, CDR2 ANQGSEA, per germline. V shed 7 bases, J shed 5 bases, and the junction held 3 bases outside the gene matches. This CDR3 is built from 12 residues. CDR3 sequence: CSGRQGNEKLFF. The CDR3 DNA reads TGCAGCGGAAGACAGGGGAATGAAAAACTGTTTTTT.

There are many counts of this clonotype. The V call is TRBV2, the J call TRBJ2-1, with TRBD2 identical over 11 bases. The CDR3 length is 19 residues. Germline loops: CDR1 SNHLY, CDR2 FYNNEI. V was pared by 4 bases and J by 0 bases, with 11 bases of the junction left unmatched. The CDR3 DNA reads TGTGCCAGCAGTGCCGACGGTACTAGCGGGGGTCCCTCCTACAATGAGCAGTTCTTC. Its protein product is CASSADGTSGGPSYNEQFF.

This clonotype was counted many times. The rearrangement uses TRBV7-9 and TRBJ2-7, with 9 bases that match TRBD1. The CDR3 extends over 15 amino acids. V dropped 8 bases and J dropped 3; count of bases not matched to a gene: 11. Germline values: CDR1 SEHNR, CDR2 FQNEAQ (reference sequence). The DNA for the CDR3 is TGTGCCAGCGGGGGGGACAGGGTAAAGTACTACGAGCAGTACTTC. Translating gives CASGGDRVKYYEQYF. The full variable domain, with the rest looked up from reference TRBV7-9 and TRBJ2-7, is DTGVSQNPRHKITKRGQNVTFRCDPISEHNRLYWYRQTLGQGPEFLTYFQNEAQLEKSRLLSDRFSAERPKGSFSTLEIQRTEQGDSAMYLCASGGDRVKYYEQYFGPGTRLTVT.

A note on this clonotype: At one end, the junction sequence differs from germline, possibly due to a read error. This chain uses TRBV2 with TRBJ1-5, with D uncertain. There are 19 residues in the CDR3. The germline gives CDR1 SNHLY, CDR2 FYNNEI. CDR3 bases: TGTACCAGCAGCTTACTAAACCGGGCCCGAGCTGGTAACAATCAGCCCCAGCATTTT. This gives the protein CTSSLLNRARAGNNQPQHF.